This T cell receptor beta chain appears in the sequencing data of a study of memory CD4+ T cells and cytomegalovirus serostatus. Single viable CD3+CD4+CD8-CD45RO+ cells were sorted as the memory CD4+ T cells. Donors' CMV status reflects serum IgG against pp150, pp28, p38, p52. As regards this clone: The antigen is undetermined.

Findings and limits, study-wide: CD4+ memory repertoires contained about two fifths of the roughly 160 reported CMV TCRbeta sequences.

The data were produced by immunoSEQ multiplex PCR, yet TCRdb's version contains in-frame clones alone and is incomplete. The sample holds over 35,000 clones, just under 80% seen once. Trimming removed 6 bases at V and 4 bases at J, with 7 bases between. CDR1 MNHNS and CDR2 SASEGT come from the germline V gene. The CDR3 totals 11 residues. The TCR comes from an adult in good health and CMV-seronegative. The sequenced sample was memory CD4+ T cells from blood. The chain employs TRBV6-1 and TRBJ2-7; the D is unclear. The CDR3 is CASSPAYEQYF. In DNA form, the CDR3 reads TGTGCCAGCAGCCCCGCGTACGAGCAGTACTTC.